This T cell receptor beta chain was observed in a study of T cells in Graves' hyperthyroidism and ophthalmopathy (dated by TCRdb to between 2019 and 2020). With regard to the full study: Peripheral blood samples were taken at initial diagnosis, before any treatment was given. TCR V-J signatures able to tell the groups apart were searched for in a discovery cohort of 90 to 100 patients, of whom more than 40 had Graves' ophthalmopathy and around 58 had stable Graves' hyperthyroidism. Whether ophthalmopathy could be predicted prospectively was tested in an independent validation cohort made up of under 20 hyperthyroidism patients plus 17 patients who later progressed to ophthalmopathy. For training and testing, the 100 or so patients in the discovery cohort were randomly divided in a 7:3 ratio. The study also compared thyroid tissue and blood T-cell repertoires from 6 or 7 Graves' hyperthyroidism patients. After blood sampling, hyperthyroidism patients were treated with methimazole at a starting dose of 30 mg daily, and ophthalmopathy patients were treated with high-dose intravenous methylprednisolone. TCR Vbeta CDR3 sequencing of 135 peripheral blood samples (43 ophthalmopathy, 75 or so hyperthyroidism and about 17 progressor patients) is reported in the paper.

Overall study results and their limits: Sample size was not statistically predetermined, and blinding of investigators to group allocation was not performed. In validation, the model predicted progression to ophthalmopathy with approximately 71% sensitivity and approximately 74% specificity, a median of about 6 months before onset. Most expanded thyroid clonotypes (frequency above 0.001) were also found in blood, which suggests that blood repertoires may mirror thyroid immune responses. Ophthalmopathy was separated from stable hyperthyroidism by a 13 V-J signature model, with over 85% sensitivity and just over 81% specificity obtained in cross-validation and 80%/75% obtained in testing.

Many counts were recorded for this clonotype. The specificity of this receptor is unknown. Within one base of it there is no much larger clone, and no base qualities were kept. Stable Graves' hyperthyroidism was defined as the absence of progression to ophthalmopathy over 18 months of follow-up. The hyperthyroidism patients were between 18 and 65 years old and newly diagnosed, with a disease duration of less than 2 months. Patients with uncontrolled infections, other autoimmune diseases, pregnancy or lactation were excluded. Diagnoses were based on clinical symptoms, serum thyroxine and TRAb, thyroid ultrasound and orbital computed tomography. PBMCs were separated from roughly 10 ml of fresh peripheral blood using Ficoll-Paque density gradient centrifugation. Total RNA was extracted with Trizol reagent, and quality was checked on an Agilent 2100 Bioanalyzer. Amplification of TCR beta CDR3 regions was carried out from RNA transcripts. A first-round RT-PCR of the TCR CDR3 used the HTBI primer set with the Qiagen OneStep RT-PCR kit. The libraries were constructed in a second round of multiplex PCR and then size-selected and purified. Paired-end sequencing of the libraries was performed with 100 bp reads on an Illumina HiSeq2000. The paper's data handling went like this. Raw data were processed with SOAPnuke, discarding reads with adapters, uncalled bases, mean Phred below 15, or no exact constant-primer or identifier match. COPE v1.2.5 was used to merge the high-quality paired reads, and each unique nucleotide sequence was defined as a clonotype. Clonotypes were aligned to IMGT TRBV, TRBD and TRBJ reference segments using MiTCR v1.1. The analysis was restricted to V-J combinations with a frequency above 0.0001, which together covered approximately 99% of the repertoires. The TCS score was defined as the ratio of F50 (clonal expansion) to E x V (chaos), calculated using BLOSUM62-based TCRdist between CDR3 peptides within each V-J. Welch's t-statistics and random forest reduced 514 V-J features to about 12, which were used in a naive Bayes classifier (R e1071). TCRdb reworked the public reads: Q25 trimming with fastp, MiXCR clone assembly, productive beta chains retained. Identical CDR3 proteins give one entry, which carries the most common genes and DNA. What appears here as the V and J calls and clone size reflects TCRdb's work, not the paper's. In this sample the table shows 300,000 to 400,000 distinct CDR3 sequences, under 25% of which occur a single time. The ten top clones hold less than 65% of the sample.

The CDR3, from cysteine to phenylalanine, totals 16 residues. Only the CDR3 portion is preserved as DNA: 48 bases, with reading frame beginning at the first base. V drops 6 bases and J drops 0 bases, leaving 17 bases in between. The germline V gene gives CDR1 as MNHNS and CDR2 as SASEGT. Sample: blood. This TCR derives from a woman between 45 and 60 years old with Graves' hyperthyroidism. The rearrangement combines TRBV6-1 with TRBJ1-1; TRBD1 could be the D gene, as 5 bases match. The sequenced DNA is TGTGCCAGCAGCAGCCTCGGGGGGTGGGTGAACACTGAAGCTTTCTTT. It encodes CASSSLGGWVNTEAFF.